The 12 T cell receptor beta chains reported below all come from one sample, sequenced in a study of tumor T cells in aggressive B-cell lymphoma. Using immunoSEQ multiplex PCR, the repertoire was profiled, and TCRdb retains in-frame clones only, with some absent. In the table there are 2,100 or so clones, approximately 83% of which are singletons. The sequencing input was tumor tissue. These receptors originate from an adult with diffuse large B cell lymphoma.

V is TRBV2 and J is TRBJ2-5; 11 positions agree with TRBD1. The CDR3 has 15 amino acids. CDR1 and CDR2 (germline): SNHLY, FYNNEI. The ends lost 5 bases at V and 7 bases at J; junction bases unmatched: 9. CDR3 nucleotides: TGTGCCAGCAGTCGAGAGGGACAGGGGGTCGGGACCCAGTACTTC. Protein product: CASSREGQGVGTQYF.

DNA for the CDR3: TGTGCCATCAGTGAGACCCTGACGGAGACTAATGAAAAACTGTTTTTT. This sequence encodes CAISETLTETNEKLFF. The rearrangement links TRBV10-3 to TRBJ1-4; D remains ambiguous. Per the germline V gene, CDR1 is ENHRY and CDR2 is SYGVKD. V was shortened by 2 bases and J by 2 bases, with 12 bases between the two germline ends. This CDR3 spans 16 amino acids.

This clone was recorded only once. This chain links TRBV7-8 with TRBJ2-3; no reliable D call. Germline V CDR1 and CDR2: SGHVS, FQNEAQ. The CDR3 has 13 residues. The germline V and J ends were trimmed by 5 bases and 1 base, with 7 bases remaining between them. The CDR3, as DNA: TGTGCCAGCAGCCTCTTCCGCACAGATACGCAGTATTTT. It codes for CASSLFRTDTQYF.

This clone was seen only a few times. The chain combines TRBV19 with TRBJ2-3; tentative D call: TRBD1 (5 bases). V gave up 1 base and J gave up 4 bases, with 9 bases separating them. Germline V gene lookup returns CDR1 LNHDA and CDR2 SQIVND (reference sequence). The CDR3 is 14 amino acids. The CDR3 sequence: CASSIVTAPDTQYF. The CDR3 DNA sequence: TGTGCCAGTAGTATAGTGACAGCGCCAGATACGCAGTATTTT.

The rearrangement joins TRBV6-5 to TRBJ2-3; 7 positions agree with TRBD2. V lost 4 bases to trimming and J lost 2 bases; unmatched junction nucleotides: 3. Germline lookup yields CDR1 MNHEY and CDR2 SVGAGI. CDR3 length: 14 residues. The CDR3 DNA reads as TGTGCCAGCAGTTCGGGGGGACTCACAGATACGCAGTATTTT. It encodes CASSSGGLTDTQYF.

The chain is built from TRBV6-5 and TRBJ2-2; no firm D call. V gave up 7 bases and J gave up 5 bases, with 11 bases separating them. CDR1 is MNHEY and CDR2 is SVGAGI in the germline V gene. The CDR3 is 13 amino acids. The CDR3 sequence is CASTIRRTGELFF. CDR3 nucleotide sequence: TGTGCCAGCACTATAAGGCGGACCGGGGAGCTGTTTTTT.

The chain uses TRBV7-8 and TRBJ2-1, with 10 bases matching TRBD2. The CDR3 is made up of 16 amino acids. V lost 3 bases to trimming and J lost 7 bases; unmatched junction nucleotides: 9. Germline values: CDR1 SGHVS, CDR2 FQNEAQ. Here the CDR3 DNA reads TGTGCCAGCAGCTTTTTTGGAAGCGGGAGGGCAAATGAGCAGTTCTTC. Residues: CASSFFGSGRANEQFF.

The rearrangement joins TRBV16 to TRBJ2-1; 9 nucleotides match TRBD2. J was trimmed by 4 bases and V by 4 bases; bases with no gene match: 2. The CDR3 length is 14 residues. Per germline, CDR1 KGHSY and CDR2 FQNENV. CDR3 region: CASSPSGKYNEQFF. The CDR3 DNA is TGTGCCAGCAGCCCTAGCGGGAAATACAATGAGCAGTTCTTC.

The genes are TRBV28 and TRBJ2-1; TRBD2 aligns across 8 bases. This CDR3 spans 15 amino acids. The ends lost 2 bases at V and 0 bases at J; junction bases unmatched: 0. Germline values: CDR1 MDHEN, CDR2 SYDVKM. The CDR3 sequence: CASSLGTSSYNEQFF. CDR3 in DNA: TGTGCCAGCAGTTTAGGGACTAGCTCCTACAATGAGCAGTTCTTC.

The rearrangement links TRBV7-3 to TRBJ2-5; 9 positions match TRBD1. The ends lost 2 bases at V and 2 bases at J; junction bases unmatched: 6. Germline V CDR1 and CDR2: SGHTA, FQGTGA. The CDR3 covers 16 residues. CDR3 bases: TGTGCCAGCAGCTTATCGGGACAGGGATATCAAGAGACCCAGTACTTC. Translation: CASSLSGQGYQETQYF.

To note about this clone: The same CDR3 can be traced to other DNA sequences in this sample. This chain joins TRBV19 and TRBJ2-1; 9 bases align to TRBD2. Germline values: CDR1 LNHDA, CDR2 SQIVND (reference sequence). With V trimmed by 7 bases and J by 4 bases, 5 bases remained unmatched. CDR3 size: 14 residues. The CDR3 DNA is TGTGCCAGTACCATAGCGGGAGTATACAATGAGCAGTTCTTC. Its protein product is CASTIAGVYNEQFF.

The rearrangement uses TRBV7-3 and TRBJ2-1; D gene uncertain. The CDR3 extends over 15 amino acids. V shed 0 bases and J shed 2 bases, with 8 bases lying between them. The germline gives CDR1 SGHTA, CDR2 FQGTGA. The chain's CDR3 is CASSLTRNTYNEQFF. CDR3 in DNA: TGTGCCAGCAGCTTAACGCGTAATACCTACAATGAGCAGTTCTTC.